This TCR beta chain came from a study of blood T cells in healthy people across ages. Trimming took 4 bases from V and 8 from J, leaving 17 bases between them. The CDR3 totals 14 residues. CDR1 and CDR2 from the germline V gene are SGHDT and YYEEEE. The second PCR ran roughly 6 to 12 cycles with a sample-barcoded 5' primer and J-beta primers. TCRdb re-called the 5' RACE reads with MiXCR, one entry per CDR3 protein. The sample has around 1,000,000 distinct CDR3 sequences, 20% to 25% seen once; the top ten hold around 0.75%. Total RNA was extracted at no less than 6 micrograms per sample. This sample also appeared in a second study, on T cells of mothers and their children.

V is TRBV5-6 and J is TRBJ2-3, with D unclear. The sequence came from a girl aged 2-10 years in good health. The sequenced sample was blood. The CDR3 loop is CASSPSQVVGTQYF. In DNA, the CDR3 is TGTGCCAGCAGCCCCTCCCAAGTGGTGGGTACGCAGTATTTT.